This T cell receptor (beta chain) stems from a study of a mutant IDH1 vaccine in newly diagnosed glioma. For the study at large: Administration of eight vaccinations to patients took place in weeks 1, 3, 5, 7, 11, 15, 19, 23. Sex distribution of treated patients was about 62% male and roughly 38% female; mean age was around 40 years. Receipt of radiotherapy, temozolomide, or both preceded the study, and most received both. Study-level results: Changes in top peripheral clonotypes did not appear linked to pseudoprogression.

Profiled with immunoSEQ multiplex PCR; TCRdb holds only in-frame clones, not every one. Seen here are around 130,000 clones, about four fifths observed once, and the top ten hold less than 7%. For this clone: Its antigen is currently unknown.

The time point was: week 11, during vaccination. In the vaccine, a single dose held 300 ug of the mutant IDH1 20-mer peptide, along with topical imiquimod. This specimen consisted of PBMCs, obtained from a glioma patient whose treatment included an IDH1 peptide vaccine. This TCR derives from a man aged 35-49 years with glioma.

CDR3 loop: CASSPDWRENTGELFF. The CDR3 DNA follows: TGTGCCAGCAGCCCCGATTGGCGGGAGAACACCGGGGAGCTGTTTTTT. The chain carries TRBV7-2 and TRBJ2-2; tentatively, D is TRBD2 (6 bases). Trimming took 5 bases from V and 1 from J, leaving 14 bases between them. The CDR3 consists of 16 residues. Germline loops: CDR1 SGHTA, CDR2 FQGNSA.